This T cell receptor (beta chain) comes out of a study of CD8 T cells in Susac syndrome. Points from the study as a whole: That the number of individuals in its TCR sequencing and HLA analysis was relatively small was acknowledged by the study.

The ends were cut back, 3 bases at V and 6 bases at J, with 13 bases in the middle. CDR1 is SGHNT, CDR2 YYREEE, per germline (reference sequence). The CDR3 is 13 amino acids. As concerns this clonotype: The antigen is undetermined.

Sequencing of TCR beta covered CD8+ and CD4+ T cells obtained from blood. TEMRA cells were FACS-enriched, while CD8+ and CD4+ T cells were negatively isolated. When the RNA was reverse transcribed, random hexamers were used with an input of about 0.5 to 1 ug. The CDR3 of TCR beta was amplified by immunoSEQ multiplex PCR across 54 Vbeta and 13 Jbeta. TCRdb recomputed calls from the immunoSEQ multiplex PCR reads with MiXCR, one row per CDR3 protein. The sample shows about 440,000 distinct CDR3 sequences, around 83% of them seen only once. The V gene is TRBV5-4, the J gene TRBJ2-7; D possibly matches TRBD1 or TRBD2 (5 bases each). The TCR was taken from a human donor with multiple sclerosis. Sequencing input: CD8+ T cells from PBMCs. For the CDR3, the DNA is TGTGCCAGCAGCTGGGGGTCCAAAAGCGAGCAGTACTTC. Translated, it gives CASSWGSKSEQYF.